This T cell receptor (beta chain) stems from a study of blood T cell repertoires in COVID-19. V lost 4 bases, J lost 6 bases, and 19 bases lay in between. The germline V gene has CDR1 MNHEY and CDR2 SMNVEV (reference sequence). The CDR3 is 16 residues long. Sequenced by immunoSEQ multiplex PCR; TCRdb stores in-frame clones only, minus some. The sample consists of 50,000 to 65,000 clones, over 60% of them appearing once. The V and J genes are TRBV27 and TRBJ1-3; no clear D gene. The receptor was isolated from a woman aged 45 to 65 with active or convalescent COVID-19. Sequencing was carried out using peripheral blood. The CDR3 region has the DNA TGTGCCAGCAGTTCCCTGCGGGGAGGCTTGGCAAACACCATATATTTT. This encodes CASSSLRGGLANTIYF.